These T cell receptor beta chains were read from a single sample in a study of cytomegalovirus exposure and HLA in healthy donors. Assay: immunoSEQ multiplex PCR; the TCRdb copy retains only in-frame clones and omits some. The table includes over 130,000 clones, around 75% detected once. The sample comprised PBMCs. These receptors were collected from a woman in her 30s in good health and CMV-seronegative. Each CDR3 is given with its conserved first and last residue. The order of the fields is J gene, V gene, clone size, D gene, CDR3 DNA, CDR3 protein. A D gene is named only where the DNA matches it firmly. The size field is filled for only some rows; it gives once, few, many or a size class.

j_call: TRBJ2-7
v_call: TRBV25-1
clone_size: .
d_call: TRBD1
cdr3_nt: TGTGCCAGCAGTGACCCCGGGACAGGGGGCGAGCAGTACTTC
cdr3_aa: CASSDPGTGGEQYF

j_call: TRBJ2-7
v_call: TRBV7-9
clone_size: .
d_call: .
cdr3_nt: TGTGCCAGCAGCTTCGGGACTGGCGAGGAGCAGTACTTC
cdr3_aa: CASSFGTGEEQYF

j_call: TRBJ2-1
v_call: TRBV6-6
clone_size: .
d_call: TRBD1
cdr3_nt: TGTGCCGGCCGGCCAGGGGGCGTCAATGAGCAGTTCTTC
cdr3_aa: CAGRPGGVNEQFF

j_call: TRBJ2-5
v_call: TRBV7-9
clone_size: .
d_call: .
cdr3_nt: TGTGCCAGCAGCACCCGACAGATCCACCAAGAGACCCAGTACTTC
cdr3_aa: CASSTRQIHQETQYF

j_call: TRBJ2-3
v_call: TRBV7-3
clone_size: .
d_call: TRBD1
cdr3_nt: TGTGCCAGCAGCTCACCGGGACAGGGTTCGGCAGATACGCAGTATTTT
cdr3_aa: CASSSPGQGSADTQYF

j_call: TRBJ1-1
v_call: TRBV5-1
clone_size: .
d_call: .
cdr3_nt: TGCGCCAGCAGCTTGGGCGGGGTAATGAACACTGAAGCTTTCTTT
cdr3_aa: CASSLGGVMNTEAFF

j_call: TRBJ1-5
v_call: TRBV5-6
clone_size: .
d_call: .
cdr3_nt: TGTGCCAGCAGCCTAGGGGTTCAGCCCCAGCATTTT
cdr3_aa: CASSLGVQPQHF

j_call: TRBJ1-2
v_call: TRBV7-9
clone_size: .
d_call: .
cdr3_nt: TGTGCCAGCAGCTTAGGAGGTGGCTCCTATGGCTACACCTTC
cdr3_aa: CASSLGGGSYGYTF

j_call: TRBJ2-6
v_call: TRBV27
clone_size: few
d_call: .
cdr3_nt: TGTGCCAGCAGTTTATACTTTGAGCGCTCTGGGGCCAACGTCCTGACTTTC
cdr3_aa: CASSLYFERSGANVLTF

j_call: TRBJ1-4
v_call: TRBV6-1
clone_size: .
d_call: TRBD1
cdr3_nt: TGTGCCAGCAGTGAAGGGTGGGGCAGGGGGGACGAAAAACTGTTTTTT
cdr3_aa: CASSEGWGRGDEKLFF

j_call: TRBJ2-5
v_call: TRBV7-3
clone_size: .
d_call: .
cdr3_nt: TGTGCCAGCAGCTTTTCGCCCCGGGAGACCCAGTACTTC
cdr3_aa: CASSFSPRETQYF

j_call: TRBJ1-6
v_call: TRBV25-1
clone_size: .
d_call: .
cdr3_nt: TGTGCCAGCAGTCAAGACTGGAATAATTCACCCCTCCACTTT
cdr3_aa: CASSQDWNNSPLHF

j_call: TRBJ2-5
v_call: TRBV7-7
clone_size: .
d_call: .
cdr3_nt: TGTGCTAGCAGCCGAACCGGGACTGCACAAGAGACCCAGTACTTC
cdr3_aa: CASSRTGTAQETQYF

j_call: TRBJ1-1
v_call: TRBV7-2
clone_size: few
d_call: .
cdr3_nt: TGTGCCAGCAGCGTAACAGGGTCTCTCGGAGCTTTCTTT
cdr3_aa: CASSVTGSLGAFF

j_call: TRBJ2-1
v_call: TRBV27
clone_size: .
d_call: TRBD1
cdr3_nt: TGTGCCAGCAGTTTATCTGGTGACAGGGGTAATGAGCAGTTCTTC
cdr3_aa: CASSLSGDRGNEQFF

j_call: TRBJ2-1
v_call: TRBV6-1
clone_size: .
d_call: .
cdr3_nt: TGTGCCAGCAGGGGGGAGGCCGATCAGCAGTTCTTC
cdr3_aa: CASRGEADQQFF

j_call: TRBJ2-2
v_call: TRBV4-2
clone_size: once
d_call: TRBD1
cdr3_nt: TGTGCCAGCAGCCACCCACTAGGTGGGACAGGGCGGTCCGGGGAGCTGTTTTTT
cdr3_aa: CASSHPLGGTGRSGELFF

j_call: TRBJ1-6
v_call: TRBV5-4
clone_size: .
d_call: .
cdr3_nt: TGTGCCAGCAGCTTGGACCAGGGGAATTCACCCCTCCACTTT
cdr3_aa: CASSLDQGNSPLHF

j_call: TRBJ2-7
v_call: TRBV9
clone_size: .
d_call: TRBD1
cdr3_nt: TGTGCCAGCAGCCCCCGGACAGGGTTCTCCGAGCAGTACTTC
cdr3_aa: CASSPRTGFSEQYF

j_call: TRBJ1-4
v_call: TRBV19
clone_size: .
d_call: .
cdr3_nt: TGTGCCAGTATTGGTAGGGGAAATGAAAAACTGTTTTTT
cdr3_aa: CASIGRGNEKLFF

j_call: TRBJ2-1
v_call: TRBV5-4
clone_size: .
d_call: TRBD2
cdr3_nt: TGTGCCAGCAGCCGTAAGGCAGCGGGAGGCCAGGACGAGCAGTTCTTC
cdr3_aa: CASSRKAAGGQDEQFF

j_call: TRBJ2-3
v_call: TRBV11-2
clone_size: .
d_call: .
cdr3_nt: TGTGCCAGCAGCTTAGATCCCAGAGATACGCAGTATTTT
cdr3_aa: CASSLDPRDTQYF